Below, 17 T cell receptor beta chains from the same sample are listed, as sequenced in a study of CD8 T cells in Susac syndrome. Random hexamers were used to reverse transcribe an amount of about 0.45 to 1 ug RNA. TCRdb re-analysed the immunoSEQ multiplex PCR reads in MiXCR, keeping a single row per CDR3 protein. This table holds around 190,000 distinct CDR3 sequences, under 95% found once. Sequenced input: CD4+ T cells from PBMCs. These receptors were taken from a human donor in good health.

The chain recombines TRBV3-1 with TRBJ2-7; no clear D. The CDR3 is 12 residues long. V lost 2 bases, J lost 3 bases, and 5 bases lay in between. CDR1 is LGHDT, CDR2 YNNKEL, per germline (reference sequence). This CDR3 is CASSQTGYEQYF. The CDR3 DNA reads as TGTGCCAGCAGCCAAACGGGCTACGAGCAGTACTTC.

This clonotype was seen once. The J gene is TRBJ2-7, the V gene TRBV6-2 or TRBV6-3; 13 nucleotides align to TRBD2. Germline V gives CDR1 MNHEY, CDR2 SVGEGT. Germline trimming cut 3 bases from V and 9 bases from J; bases unmatched to any gene: 8. There are 15 residues in the CDR3. The CDR3 sequence is CASSYPGLAGVLQYV. CDR3 sequence (DNA): TGTGCCAGCAGTTATCCCGGACTAGCGGGGGTATTGCAGTACGTC.

This clonotype was counted once. The chain couples TRBV12-3 or TRBV12-4 to TRBJ2-3, with TRBD2 as a possible D gene (7 bases). The CDR3 runs to 13 residues. The V end was cut by 5 bases, the J end by 6 bases, with 12 bases between. The CDR3 is CASSIGGPDTQYF. The CDR3 DNA follows: TGTGCCAGCAGTATCGGGGGGCCCGATACGCAGTATTTT.

The chain is built from TRBV14 and TRBJ1-1, with 9 bases aligning to TRBD1. This CDR3 has 16 amino acids. The ends lost 3 bases at V and 4 bases at J; junction bases unmatched: 9. Germline CDR1 SGHDN, CDR2 FVKESK. The CDR3 protein is CASSQDLGQGPTEAFF. The CDR3 nucleotides are TGTGCCAGCAGCCAGGACTTGGGACAGGGACCCACTGAAGCTTTCTTT. Full variable domain (rest looked up from reference TRBV14 and TRBJ1-1): EAGVTQFPSHSVIEKGQTVTLRCDPISGHDNLYWYRRVMGKEIKFLLHFVKESKQDESGMPNNRFLAERTGGTYSTLKVQPAELEDSGVYFCASSQDLGQGPTEAFFGQGTRLTVV.

This clonotype showed up just once. The chain combines TRBV7-2 with TRBJ1-2; D gene uncertain. Trimming shortened V by 2 bases and J by 2 bases, and 9 bases separated the two germline ends. From germline, CDR1 is SGHTA and CDR2 FQGNSA. The CDR3 has 14 residues. As DNA, the CDR3 is TGTGCCAGCAGCTTAAGGGCTCAGAACTATGGCTACACCTTC. This encodes CASSLRAQNYGYTF. Full variable domain (outside the CDR3, taken from reference TRBV7-2 and TRBJ1-2): GAGVSQSPSNKVTEKGKDVELRCDPISGHTALYWYRQSLGQGLEFLIYFQGNSAPDKSGLPSDRFSAERTGGSVSTLTIQRTQQEDSAVYLCASSLRAQNYGYTFGSGTRLTVV.

V gene TRBV28 combines with J gene TRBJ1-2, with D perhaps TRBD1 (5 bases). Germline CDR1 is MDHEN and CDR2 is SYDVKM. Trimming took off 10 bases at V and 13 bases at J, with 19 bases between the two ends. The CDR3 runs to 11 residues. The CDR3 is CATSRDFLPTF. The CDR3 nucleotides are TGTGCCACCTCCCGGGACTTTCTACCCACCTTC.

The V call is TRBV5-6, the J call TRBJ1-2; D gene ambiguous. The CDR3 extends over 14 amino acids. Germline V CDR1 and CDR2: SGHDT, YYEEEE. V was cut by 2 bases and J by 1 base, with 9 bases left in between. CDR3 nucleotides: TGTGCCAGCAGCTTAAGGACGGTTAACTATGGCTACACCTTC. Translated: CASSLRTVNYGYTF.

The V gene is TRBV9, the J gene TRBJ2-2; D gene uncertain. In germline, CDR1 is SGDLS, CDR2 YYNGEE. The germline V and J ends were trimmed by 0 bases and 4 bases, with 4 bases remaining between them. This CDR3 is built from 13 residues. Here the CDR3 reads CASSVGGTGELFF. The CDR3 DNA sequence: TGTGCCAGCAGCGTAGGGGGCACCGGGGAGCTGTTTTTT.

The rearrangement joins TRBV19 to TRBJ1-2, with 8 nucleotides matching TRBD1. The junction had 3 bases not matched to a gene; V was cut back by 9 bases and J by 3 bases. Germline V gene lookup returns CDR1 LNHDA and CDR2 SQIVND (reference sequence). This CDR3 has 12 amino acids. The CDR3: CASQGADYGYTF. In DNA, the CDR3 is TGTGCCAGCCAGGGGGCGGACTATGGCTACACCTTC. The whole variable domain, filled in from reference TRBV19 and TRBJ1-2, reads DGGITQSPKYLFRKEGQNVTLSCEQNLNHDAMYWYRQDPGQGLRLIYYSQIVNDFQKGDIAEGYSVSREKKESFPLTVTSAQKNPTAFYLCASQGADYGYTFGSGTRLTVV.

V and J are TRBV2 and TRBJ1-2; D may be TRBD1 (5 bases). The germline CDR1 and CDR2 sequences are SNHLY and FYNNEI. V gave up 4 bases and J gave up 8 bases, with 14 bases separating them. The CDR3 runs 13 residues. Written as DNA, the CDR3 is TGTGCCAGCAGTGTGAAAGGGGCGGGCGGCTACACCTTC. This translates into CASSVKGAGGYTF.

The chain has TRBV19 and TRBJ2-1; the match to TRBD2 covers 12 bases. Germline CDR1 reads LNHDA; CDR2 reads SQIVND (reference sequence). The CDR3 sequence is 15 residues long. V was pared by 4 bases and J by 9 bases, with 7 bases of the junction left unmatched. The CDR3 nucleotides are TGTGCCAGTAGTACTTCTAGCGGGGGGGCCATTGAGCAGTTCTTC. Protein product: CASSTSSGGAIEQFF. Filled out from reference TRBV19 and TRBJ2-1, the complete variable domain reads DGGITQSPKYLFRKEGQNVTLSCEQNLNHDAMYWYRQDPGQGLRLIYYSQIVNDFQKGDIAEGYSVSREKKESFPLTVTSAQKNPTAFYLCASSTSSGGAIEQFFGPGTRLTVL.

This chain links TRBV7-2 with TRBJ2-1; perhaps TRBD2 as D (6 bases). CDR3 length: 15 residues. Trimming stripped 1 base from V and 9 bases from J, with 16 bases between. CDR1 is SGHTA and CDR2 is FQGNSA in the germline V gene. The CDR3 loop reads CASSLEGTLKGEQFF. CDR3 coding DNA: TGTGCCAGCAGCTTAGAGGGGACTCTCAAGGGTGAGCAGTTCTTC.

In this sample, this clonotype turned up once. This chain links TRBV5-4 with TRBJ2-2; 11 nucleotides line up with TRBD1. The CDR3 is 15 residues long. Looked up from germline, CDR1 is SGHNT and CDR2 is YYREEE (reference sequence). The junction had 4 bases not matched to a gene; V was cut back by 4 bases and J by 5 bases. CDR3 DNA sequence: TGTGCCAGCAGCCGCAGGGACAGGGGGACCGGGGAGCTGTTTTTT. It translates to CASSRRDRGTGELFF.

The chain links TRBV5-1 to TRBJ2-7, with 7 positions matching TRBD2. Germline values: CDR1 SGHRS, CDR2 YFSETQ. The CDR3 has 16 residues. J was trimmed by 3 bases and V by 4 bases; bases with no gene match: 13. The CDR3 protein is CASSPGGGEGLYEQYF. The CDR3 nucleotides read TGCGCCAGCAGCCCTGGGGGTGGGGAGGGGCTCTACGAGCAGTACTTC.

The gene calls are TRBV20-1 and TRBJ2-5; 13 positions match TRBD2. CDR3 length: 14 amino acids. V trimming: 7 bases; J trimming: 1 base; junction bases outside the gene matches: 3. The germline V gene has CDR1 DFQATT and CDR2 SNEGSKA (reference sequence). CDR3 amino acids: CSGTSGGAQETQYF. Written as DNA, the CDR3 is TGCAGTGGTACTAGCGGGGGGGCCCAAGAGACCCAGTACTTC.

The chain recombines TRBV7-8 with TRBJ2-2; 7 bases are shared with TRBD1. There are 14 residues in the CDR3. The J segment lost 1 base and the V segment lost 8 bases, leaving 4 bases of the junction unmatched. CDR1 and CDR2 from the germline V gene are SGHVS and FQNEAQ. The CDR3 DNA sequence: TGTGCCAGCCTGCGGACAGGGAACACCGGGGAGCTGTTTTTT. Protein product: CASLRTGNTGELFF.

The V and J genes are TRBV6-1 and TRBJ2-3; no firm D call. Germline-derived CDR1 and CDR2 are MNHNS and SASEGT. Between the trimmed V and J ends, which lost 4 bases and 3 bases, there was a span of 17 bases. The CDR3 contains 16 residues. CDR3 sequence reads: CASSGRTNSATDTQYF. CDR3 nucleotides: TGTGCCAGCAGTGGCAGGACCAATTCGGCGACAGATACGCAGTATTTT.